The next 16 T cell receptor beta chains were all read from a single sample in a study of PD-L1 blockade in urothelial cancer (dated by TCRdb to about 2017). The time point label here, explained by the study, means: pretreatment peripheral blood. Library generation was performed with the immunoSEQ multiplex PCR assay. Entries here come from immuneACCESS through TCRdb and include only in-frame sequences with V and J called. Some clones fail to appear in such tables; in the studies checked, an unresolved V gene covers under half of the shortfall, and the cause of the remainder is unknown. Counted in this sample were about 57,000 clones; roughly 80% of them appeared once. The top ten clonotypes cover 5.7% of the sample. The specimen was PBMCs, collected around atezolizumab (anti-PD-L1) treatment. The source of these receptors is a man between 65 and 85 years old with urothelial cancer.

This clone was seen a single time. The genes are TRBV7-9 and TRBJ2-7; no clear D. Germline V CDR1 and CDR2: SEHNR, FQNEAQ (reference sequence). Between the trimmed V and J ends, which lost 7 bases and 3 bases, there was a span of 22 bases. The CDR3 totals 16 residues. The CDR3 loop is CASTKSSGGGNYEQYF. For the CDR3, the DNA is TGTGCCAGCACGAAGAGCTCGGGTGGTGGTAACTACGAGCAGTACTTC.

V and J are TRBV7-2 and TRBJ1-2; D perhaps matches TRBD1 (6 bases). Germline assignment: CDR1 SGHTA and CDR2 FQGNSA. The CDR3 contains 14 residues. Between the trimmed V and J ends, which lost 1 base and 6 bases, there was a span of 12 bases. The chain's CDR3 is CASSLDWGPDGYTF. In DNA, the CDR3 is TGTGCCAGCAGCTTAGACTGGGGGCCCGATGGCTACACCTTC.

DNA for the CDR3: TGTGCCAGCAGGAACCGGGACAGGGGATCCTACGAGCAGTACTTC. This gives the protein CASRNRDRGSYEQYF. The chain employs TRBV11-2 and TRBJ2-7; 10 positions agree with TRBD1. V dropped 6 bases and J dropped 1; count of bases not matched to a gene: 6. Germline CDR1 reads SGHAT; CDR2 reads FQNNGV. The CDR3 loop spans 15 amino acids.

The rearrangement links TRBV5-1 to TRBJ1-2; 7 nucleotides agree with TRBD1. Germline trimming cut 2 bases from V and 0 bases from J; bases unmatched to any gene: 4. The CDR3 contains 15 residues. Germline V CDR1 and CDR2: SGHRS, YFSETQ. As DNA, the CDR3 is TGCGCCAGCAGCTTTGGGGACAGCTCTAACTATGGCTACACCTTC. Its translation is CASSFGDSSNYGYTF.

V is TRBV27 and J is TRBJ2-5, with 13 bases fitting TRBD2. V trimming: 6 bases; J trimming: 5 bases; junction bases outside the gene matches: 3. CDR3 size: 14 residues. Germline CDR1 and CDR2: MNHEY and SMNVEV (reference sequence). In nucleotides, the CDR3 is TGTGCCAGCAGCACTAGCGGGGGGGCCGAGACCCAGTACTTC. It encodes CASSTSGGAETQYF.

The chain employs TRBV11-2 and TRBJ2-4; D remains ambiguous. The CDR3 is made up of 15 amino acids. V lost 4 bases and J 0 bases, leaving 10 bases between the germline ends. Germline CDR1 is SGHAT and CDR2 is FQNNGV. In DNA form, the CDR3 reads TGTGCCAGCAGCTATCAACAGATAGCCAAAAACATTCAGTACTTC. This encodes CASSYQQIAKNIQYF.

The chain joins TRBV7-2 to TRBJ1-1, with D uncertain. The CDR3 consists of 12 residues. The germline V and J ends were trimmed by 0 bases and 11 bases, with 10 bases remaining between them. Germline V lookup: CDR1 SGHTA, CDR2 FQGNSA. CDR3 bases: TGTGCCAGCAGCTTAGCGAGGTCGAGTGCTTTCTTT. Translating it yields CASSLARSSAFF.

The V call is TRBV11-3, the J call TRBJ2-1, with TRBD2 matching over 10 bases. The CDR3 runs 15 residues. V lost 6 bases to trimming and J lost 5 bases; unmatched junction nucleotides: 7. Germline loops: CDR1 SGHNT, CDR2 YENEEA. The CDR3 coding sequence is TGTGCCAGCAGTAAACTAGCGGGGAACCACAATGAGCAGTTCTTC. This encodes CASSKLAGNHNEQFF.

V gene TRBV5-4 combines with J gene TRBJ1-5; D is uncertain. Germline values: CDR1 SGHNT, CDR2 YYREEE (reference sequence). V was pared by 1 base and J by 5 bases, with 4 bases between. The CDR3 runs to 12 residues. CDR3 region: CASSLPDQPQHF. CDR3 nucleotides: TGTGCCAGCAGCTTGCCGGATCAGCCCCAGCATTTT.

The rearrangement joins TRBV5-1 to TRBJ2-5, with 11 bases fitting TRBD2. With the DNA end fitting TRBJ2-7 better, the J assignment may be wrong. Per the germline V gene, CDR1 is SGHRS and CDR2 is YFSETQ. This CDR3 is 15 amino acids long. CDR3 sequence (DNA): TGCGCCAGCAGCCCACCCGGGACTAGCGGTTACGAGCAGTACTTC. This sequence encodes CASSPPGTSGYEQYF.

The genes are TRBV7-9 and TRBJ2-3, with D maybe TRBD1 (5 bases). Germline-derived CDR1 and CDR2 are SEHNR and FQNEAQ (reference sequence). The CDR3 extends over 15 amino acids. V was pared by 5 bases and J by 3 bases, with 15 bases between. The CDR3 loop reads CASSQDFQGTDTQYF. In DNA form, the CDR3 reads TGTGCCAGCAGCCAAGATTTCCAGGGAACAGATACGCAGTATTTT.

This clone came up many times. The chain employs TRBV2 and TRBJ2-5; TRBD2 might be the D (6 bases). CDR1 is SNHLY, CDR2 FYNNEI, per germline. The CDR3 is made up of 14 amino acids. The V and J ends lost 6 bases and 0 bases respectively, with 11 bases between them. The CDR3 DNA reads as TGTGCCAGCAGCCCTAGACTAGACCAAGAGACCCAGTACTTC. Protein sequence: CASSPRLDQETQYF.

The CDR3 bases are TGTGCCAGCAGTGGACTCGTGAACATTCAGTACTTC. It encodes CASSGLVNIQYF. The chain recombines TRBV2 with TRBJ2-4; D is undetermined. The CDR3 runs 12 residues. CDR1 SNHLY and CDR2 FYNNEI come from the germline V gene. The germline V and J ends were trimmed by 4 bases and 7 bases, with 8 bases remaining between them.

There are a few counts of this clone. This CDR3 reads CASSRGNTEAFF. The CDR3 coding sequence is TGCGCCAGCAGCCGGGGCAACACTGAAGCTTTCTTT. This chain joins TRBV4-1 and TRBJ1-1; D is perhaps TRBD1 (5 bases). Trimming pared 4 bases from V and 2 bases from J, leaving 5 bases between. Germline CDR1 and CDR2: MGHRA and YSYEKL. The CDR3 is 12 amino acids.

This CDR3 reads CASSLDLASSTDTQYF. The CDR3 DNA follows: TGTGCCAGCAGCTTAGATCTGGCTTCAAGCACAGATACGCAGTATTTT. The rearrangement links TRBV7-2 to TRBJ2-3; no clear D. This CDR3 has 16 residues. The germline V gene encodes CDR1 SGHTA and CDR2 FQGNSA. The V end lost 1 base, the J end lost 0 bases, and 11 bases lay between the germline ends.

For this clone: Other nucleotide sequences in the sample specify the same CDR3. This chain connects TRBV6-1 to TRBJ1-5; no clear D gene. Between the trimmed V and J ends, which lost 1 base and 0 bases, there was a span of 7 bases. In germline, CDR1 is MNHNS, CDR2 SASEGT. The length of the CDR3 is 15 residues. The CDR3: CASSEGSYSNQPQHF. CDR3 in DNA: TGTGCCAGCAGTGAAGGAAGCTATAGCAATCAGCCCCAGCATTTT.